What follows are 25 T cell receptor beta chains derived from one specimen sequenced in a study of cytomegalovirus exposure and HLA in healthy donors. PCR employed 60 Vbeta and 13 Jbeta primers. TCRdb's copy holds only in-frame clones and misses some; the assay was immunoSEQ multiplex PCR. Of a few hundred thousand clones in the sample, about 80% were seen once. Sequenced material: PBMCs. These receptors all stem from a middle-aged woman in good health and CMV-seronegative.

CDR3 bases: TGCGCCAGCAGCTTGGAGGCAGGGGTGGGCACAAAGGTTTTCTTC. It encodes CASSLEAGVGTKVFF. The chain uses TRBV5-1 and TRBJ2-1; possible D gene TRBD1, 6 bases. This CDR3 is 15 amino acids long. Germline assignment: CDR1 SGHRS and CDR2 YFSETQ. The ends were cut back, 0 bases at V and 16 bases at J, with 23 bases in the middle. Full variable domain (remainder filled in from reference TRBV5-1 and TRBJ2-1): KAGVTQTPRYLIKTRGQQVTLSCSPISGHRSVSWYQQTPGQGLQFLFEYFSETQRNKGNFPGRFSGRQFSNSRSEMNVSTLELGDSALYLCASSLEAGVGTKVFFGPGTRLTVL.

The V call is TRBV27, the J call TRBJ1-5, with D possibly TRBD1 on 5 matching bases. The V gene's germline CDR1 is MNHEY and CDR2 SMNVEV (reference sequence). The CDR3 contains 14 residues. V was shortened by 3 bases and J by 6 bases, with 12 bases between the two germline ends. The CDR3 DNA is TGTGCCAGCAGTTTGGCCCGCGGGGGTCAGCCCCAGCATTTT. It yields the protein CASSLARGGQPQHF.

The chain has TRBV7-2 and TRBJ2-5; 10 bases match TRBD1. V was pared by 2 bases and J by 4 bases, with 7 bases of the junction left unmatched. CDR1 is SGHTA and CDR2 is FQGNSA in the germline V gene. The CDR3 runs to 16 residues. CDR3 nucleotides: TGTGCCAGCAGCTTAATTGACAGGGGGCTTGTAGAGACCCAGTACTTC. Translating gives CASSLIDRGLVETQYF.

The chain joins TRBV29-1 to TRBJ2-5; tentatively, D is TRBD2 (6 bases). The V and J ends lost 5 bases and 3 bases respectively, with 10 bases between them. There are 12 residues in the CDR3. Germline-derived CDR1 and CDR2 are SQVTM and ANQGSEA. This CDR3 reads CSVTGGEETQYF. The CDR3 coding sequence is TGCAGCGTTACAGGAGGGGAAGAGACCCAGTACTTC.

This chain uses TRBV9 with TRBJ1-1; the D gene is possibly TRBD1 (6 bases). Trimming removed 4 bases at V and 5 bases at J, with 12 bases between. The CDR3 is 13 residues long. The germline V gene has CDR1 SGDLS and CDR2 YYNGEE. CDR3 in amino acids: CASSIQGGTEAFF. CDR3 sequence (DNA): TGTGCCAGCAGCATACAGGGAGGGACTGAAGCTTTCTTT.

In its sample, this clone was seen once. V and J are TRBV9 and TRBJ2-1; 7 nucleotides align to TRBD1. The J segment lost 5 bases and the V segment lost 0 bases, leaving 8 bases of the junction unmatched. This CDR3 comprises 16 residues. The V gene's germline CDR1 is SGDLS and CDR2 YYNGEE. The CDR3 loop reads CASSVARQGSNNEQFF. In DNA form, the CDR3 reads TGTGCCAGCAGCGTAGCTAGACAGGGAAGCAACAATGAGCAGTTCTTC.

V gene TRBV30 combines with J gene TRBJ1-2, with 7 bases identical to TRBD1. This CDR3 contains 12 residues. Germline CDR1 and CDR2: GTSNPN and SVGIG (reference sequence). J lost 3 bases, V lost 7 bases, and 5 bases had no gene match. The CDR3 DNA sequence: TGTGCCTATCACAGGGGAGACTATGGCTACACCTTC. It yields the protein CAYHRGDYGYTF. Using reference TRBV30 and TRBJ1-2 for the parts outside the CDR3, the full variable domain is SQTIHQWPATLVQPVGSPLSLECTVEGTSNPNLYWYRQAAGRGLQLLFYSVGIGQISSEVPQNLSASRPQDRQFILSSKKLLLSDSGFYLCAYHRGDYGYTFGSGTRLTVV.

This clone has a handful of counts. V usage is TRBV4-2 and J usage is TRBJ2-3; no clear D gene. Germline V CDR1 and CDR2: LGHNA, YNFKEQ. The length of the CDR3 is 16 residues. V lost 4 bases, J lost 4 bases, and 18 bases lay in between. The CDR3 loop reads CASSRKGVARPDTQYF. The CDR3 DNA reads TGTGCCAGCAGCCGAAAAGGCGTAGCCCGGCCAGATACGCAGTATTTT.

The chain has TRBV7-2 and TRBJ2-3; 8 bases agree with TRBD2. The ends lost 5 bases at V and 2 bases at J; junction bases unmatched: 6. CDR3 length: 15 amino acids. The V gene's germline CDR1 is SGHTA and CDR2 FQGNSA. This CDR3 is CASSGSGISTDTQYF. The CDR3 coding sequence is TGTGCCAGCAGCGGTAGCGGGATTTCCACAGATACGCAGTATTTT.

This clone was detected only a few times. The chain joins TRBV7-2 to TRBJ2-3; a possible D gene is TRBD1 (6 bases). The germline gives CDR1 SGHTA, CDR2 FQGNSA. The ends were cut back, 5 bases at V and 4 bases at J, with 13 bases in the middle. This CDR3 spans 14 amino acids. In DNA form, the CDR3 reads TGTGCCAGCAGCCGGGACACAAACCCAGATACGCAGTATTTT. Protein product: CASSRDTNPDTQYF.

This chain joins TRBV28 and TRBJ1-2, with D uncertain. Trimming shortened V by 5 bases and J by 4 bases, and 17 bases separated the two germline ends. The CDR3 spans 15 residues. CDR1 and CDR2 (germline): MDHEN, SYDVKM. The CDR3 DNA reads TGTGCCAGCAGTAAACCAGGAACCTCCATCTATGGCTACACCTTC. Its protein product is CASSKPGTSIYGYTF.

This chain uses TRBV7-9 with TRBJ1-2; 9 nucleotides agree with TRBD1. V was pared by 9 bases and J by 14 bases, with 10 bases of the junction left unmatched. This CDR3 spans 11 amino acids. Germline V gene data show CDR1 as SEHNR and CDR2 as FQNEAQ (reference sequence). The CDR3 DNA sequence: TGTGCCAGTACGGGACAGGGAATCCAAACCTTC. Encoded protein: CASTGQGIQTF.

This chain connects TRBV28 to TRBJ2-5, with TRBD2 matching over 8 bases. The CDR3 covers 17 residues. The ends lost 6 bases at V and 2 bases at J; junction bases unmatched: 14. Germline values: CDR1 MDHEN, CDR2 SYDVKM. CDR3 coding DNA: TGTGCCAGCAGCAAGGGACTAGTAGCCCTCCGGCAAGAGACCCAGTACTTC. It codes for CASSKGLVALRQETQYF.

This sequence joins TRBV5-1 and TRBJ2-5, with 8 bases fitting TRBD2. This CDR3 is 14 amino acids long. V shed 5 bases and J 5 bases; nucleotides not matched to a gene: 8. Germline CDR1 and CDR2: SGHRS and YFSETQ. The DNA of the CDR3 is TGCGCCAGCAGGAGCGCGGGGGGTGGGGAGACCCAGTACTTC. Translating gives CASRSAGGGETQYF.

This clone was seen just once. The genes are TRBV30 and TRBJ1-6, with 12 bases fitting TRBD1. CDR3 size: 15 residues. From germline, CDR1 is GTSNPN and CDR2 SVGIG (reference sequence). This chain's CDR3 is CASPAAAGTGGLLHF. For the CDR3, the DNA is TGTGCGTCCCCCGCAGCCGCCGGGACAGGGGGCCTCCTCCACTTT.

The rearrangement joins TRBV29-1 to TRBJ1-1, with TRBD1 identical over 9 bases. Germline CDR1 is SQVTM and CDR2 is ANQGSEA. After removal of 5 bases from V and 6 bases from J, the junction contained 7 bases not matched to a gene. CDR3 size: 13 residues. CDR3 DNA: TGCAGCGTTACCGGGACAGGGTGGGCTGAAGCTTTCTTT. This gives the protein CSVTGTGWAEAFF.

The rearrangement links TRBV7-9 to TRBJ2-7; D is unclear. The CDR3 loop spans 12 amino acids. Per the germline V gene, CDR1 is SEHNR and CDR2 is FQNEAQ (reference sequence). V lost 3 bases, J lost 3 bases, and 6 bases lay in between. The CDR3 loop is CASSFTGYEQYF. The CDR3 coding sequence is TGTGCCAGCAGCTTTACGGGCTACGAGCAGTACTTC.

This clone was found a few times. The chain couples TRBV10-3 to TRBJ1-5, with a weak D call TRBD1 (5 bases). This CDR3 spans 16 amino acids. The V end was cut by 2 bases, the J end by 6 bases, with 17 bases between. Germline-derived CDR1 and CDR2 are ENHRY and SYGVKD. In nucleotides, the CDR3 is TGTGCCATCAGTGAGGGAGGGGCGTCTTCTGGTCAGCCCCAGCATTTT. Protein: CAISEGGASSGQPQHF.

V gene TRBV7-9 combines with J gene TRBJ2-3; TRBD2 agrees at 7 bases. The length of the CDR3 is 15 residues. Germline CDR1 and CDR2: SEHNR and FQNEAQ (reference sequence). Trimming took 6 bases from V and 0 from J; bases not matched to a gene: 6. The CDR3 sequence: CASSSGRFSTDTQYF. The CDR3 DNA reads as TGTGCCAGCAGTTCCGGGAGGTTTAGCACAGATACGCAGTATTTT.

This rearrangement joins TRBV5-1 to TRBJ1-1; tentatively, D is TRBD1 (5 bases). The CDR3 covers 13 residues. CDR1 is SGHRS and CDR2 is YFSETQ in the germline V gene. The ends were cut back, 4 bases at V and 7 bases at J, with 14 bases in the middle. CDR3 nucleotide sequence: TGCGCCAGCAGCCCGCCGGGACTTAATGAAGCTTTCTTT. Translation gives CASSPPGLNEAFF.

This clone was found once. The gene calls are TRBV6-1 and TRBJ2-5; TRBD1 matches at 7 bases. The length of the CDR3 is 14 residues. CDR1 is MNHNS and CDR2 is SASEGT in the germline V gene. With V trimmed by 2 bases and J by 7 bases, 7 bases remained unmatched. The CDR3 coding sequence is TGTGCCAGCAGTGAACTGGAAGGGGGCGGGACCCAGTACTTC. This gives the protein CASSELEGGGTQYF.

The J gene is TRBJ1-5, the V gene TRBV6-1; 7 positions agree with TRBD1. Looked up from germline, CDR1 is MNHNS and CDR2 is SASEGT. The CDR3 totals 12 residues. After removal of 5 bases from V and 7 bases from J, the junction contained 2 bases not matched to a gene. This CDR3 is CASSRQGQPQHF. In DNA form, the CDR3 reads TGTGCCAGCAGTAGACAGGGCCAGCCCCAGCATTTT.

The CDR3 reads CASWGGSNQPQHF. The CDR3 DNA reads as TGTGCCAGCTGGGGGGGTAGCAATCAGCCCCAGCATTTT. The rearrangement links TRBV7-9 to TRBJ1-5; D is possibly TRBD1 (5 bases). The CDR3 contains 13 residues. V was trimmed by 8 bases and J by 0 bases, leaving 8 bases between them. Per the germline V gene, CDR1 is SEHNR and CDR2 is FQNEAQ (reference sequence).

The rearrangement joins TRBV11-3 to TRBJ2-2; weak D call: TRBD1 (5 bases). Trimming left V 2 bases short and J 6 bases short, with 19 bases between. The CDR3 spans 17 residues. The germline V gene encodes CDR1 SGHNT and CDR2 YENEEA. The CDR3 reads CASSLRRWQGGSGELFF. The CDR3 nucleotides are TGTGCCAGCAGCTTACGAAGGTGGCAGGGCGGTTCCGGGGAGCTGTTTTTT.

This clone was counted only a few times. The CDR3 protein is CAWSTDGLAAYSGANVLTF. As DNA, the CDR3 is TGTGCCTGGAGTACCGATGGACTAGCCGCTTACTCTGGGGCCAACGTCCTGACTTTC. V usage is TRBV30 and J usage is TRBJ2-6, with TRBD2 identical over 8 bases. The germline V gene has CDR1 GTSNPN and CDR2 SVGIG (reference sequence). Germline trimming cut 2 bases from V and 0 bases from J; bases unmatched to any gene: 12. This CDR3 is built from 19 residues.